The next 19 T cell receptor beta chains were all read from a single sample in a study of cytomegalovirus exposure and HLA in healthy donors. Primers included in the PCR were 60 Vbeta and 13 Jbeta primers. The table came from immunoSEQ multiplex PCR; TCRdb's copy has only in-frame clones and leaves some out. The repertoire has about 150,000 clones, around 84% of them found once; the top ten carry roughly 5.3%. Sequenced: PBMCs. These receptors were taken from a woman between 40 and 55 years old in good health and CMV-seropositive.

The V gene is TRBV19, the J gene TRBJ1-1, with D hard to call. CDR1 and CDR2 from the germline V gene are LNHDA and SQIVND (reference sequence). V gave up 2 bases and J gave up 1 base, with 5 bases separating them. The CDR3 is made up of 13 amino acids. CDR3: CASSINKNTEAFF. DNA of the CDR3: TGTGCCAGTAGTATAAATAAGAACACTGAAGCTTTCTTT.

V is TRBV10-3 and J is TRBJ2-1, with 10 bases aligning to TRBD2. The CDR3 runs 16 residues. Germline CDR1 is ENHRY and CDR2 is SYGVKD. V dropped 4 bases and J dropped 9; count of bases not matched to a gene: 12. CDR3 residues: CAISGRLAGGGGEQFF. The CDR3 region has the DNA TGTGCCATCAGTGGCCGACTAGCGGGTGGGGGAGGTGAGCAGTTCTTC.

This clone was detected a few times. Here the CDR3 reads CASSFFSSPRETQYF. In nucleotides, the CDR3 is TGTGCCAGCAGCTTTTTTTCTAGCCCCCGAGAGACCCAGTACTTC. V and J are TRBV7-6 and TRBJ2-5; tentative D call: TRBD2 (5 bases). The germline V and J ends were trimmed by 3 bases and 4 bases, with 15 bases remaining between them. Per the germline V gene, CDR1 is SGHVS and CDR2 is FNYEAQ. This CDR3 is built from 15 residues.

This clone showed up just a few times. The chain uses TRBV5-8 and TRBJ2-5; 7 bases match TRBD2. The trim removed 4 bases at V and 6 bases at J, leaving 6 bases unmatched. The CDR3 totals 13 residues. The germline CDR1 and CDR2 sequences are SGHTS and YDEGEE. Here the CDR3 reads CASSILAVQTQYF. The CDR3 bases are TGTGCCAGCAGCATCCTAGCGGTTCAGACCCAGTACTTC. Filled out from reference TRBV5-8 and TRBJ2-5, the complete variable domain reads EAGVTQSPTHLIKTRGQQATLRCSPISGHTSVYWYQQALGLGLQFLLWYDEGEERNRGNFPPRFSGRQFPNYSSELNVNALELEDSALYLCASSILAVQTQYFGPGTRLLVL.

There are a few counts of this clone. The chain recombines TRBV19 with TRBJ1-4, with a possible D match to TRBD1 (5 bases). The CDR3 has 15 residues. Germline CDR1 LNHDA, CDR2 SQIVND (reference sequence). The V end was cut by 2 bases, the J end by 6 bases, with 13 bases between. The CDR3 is CASSIMDKQDEKLFF. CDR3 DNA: TGTGCCAGTAGTATAATGGACAAGCAAGATGAAAAACTGTTTTTT.

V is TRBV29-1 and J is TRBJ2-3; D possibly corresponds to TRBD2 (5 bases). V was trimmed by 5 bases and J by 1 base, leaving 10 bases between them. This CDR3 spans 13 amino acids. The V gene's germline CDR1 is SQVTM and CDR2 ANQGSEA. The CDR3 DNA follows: TGCAGCGTTACAGAGGAGGGCACAGATACGCAGTATTTT. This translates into CSVTEEGTDTQYF.

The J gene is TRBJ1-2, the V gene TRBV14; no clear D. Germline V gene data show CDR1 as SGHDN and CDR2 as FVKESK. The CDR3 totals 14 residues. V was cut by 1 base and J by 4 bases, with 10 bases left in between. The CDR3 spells CASSQVGSTYGYTF. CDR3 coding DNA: TGTGCCAGCAGCCAAGTCGGGAGTACCTATGGCTACACCTTC.

The DNA for the CDR3 is TGTGCCAGCAGCCCCCCCGGACAGGGGGCTGGAGATACGCAGTATTTT. This gives the protein CASSPPGQGAGDTQYF. This chain uses TRBV13 with TRBJ2-3; 11 bases map to TRBD1. Germline V gene sequence: CDR1 PRHDT, CDR2 FYEKMQ (reference sequence). CDR3 length: 16 amino acids. V shed 5 bases, J shed 5 bases, and the junction held 9 bases outside the gene matches.

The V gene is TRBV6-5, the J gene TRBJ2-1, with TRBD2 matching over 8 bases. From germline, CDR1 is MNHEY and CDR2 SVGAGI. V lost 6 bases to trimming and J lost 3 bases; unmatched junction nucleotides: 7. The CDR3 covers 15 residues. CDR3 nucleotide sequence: TGTGCCAGCAGGACACCGGGGGGGGACTACAATGAGCAGTTCTTC. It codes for CASRTPGGDYNEQFF.

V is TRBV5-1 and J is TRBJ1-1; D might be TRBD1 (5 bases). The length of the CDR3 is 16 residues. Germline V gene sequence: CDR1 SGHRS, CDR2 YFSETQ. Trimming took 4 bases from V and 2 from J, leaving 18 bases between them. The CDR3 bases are TGCGCCAGCAGCGCGGGACCAACGAAGAAAAACACTGAAGCTTTCTTT. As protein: CASSAGPTKKNTEAFF.

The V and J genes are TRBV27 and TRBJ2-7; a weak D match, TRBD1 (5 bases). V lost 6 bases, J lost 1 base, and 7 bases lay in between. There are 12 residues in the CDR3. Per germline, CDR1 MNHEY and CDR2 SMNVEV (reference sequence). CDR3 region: CASRDRSYEQYF. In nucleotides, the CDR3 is TGTGCCAGCAGAGACAGATCCTACGAGCAGTACTTC.

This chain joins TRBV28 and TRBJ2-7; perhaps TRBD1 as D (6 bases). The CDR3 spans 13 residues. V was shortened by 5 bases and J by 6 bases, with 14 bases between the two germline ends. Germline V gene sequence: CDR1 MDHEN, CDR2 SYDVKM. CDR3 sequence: CASSATGTAEQYF. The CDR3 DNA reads TGTGCCAGCAGTGCTACAGGGACGGCCGAGCAGTACTTC.

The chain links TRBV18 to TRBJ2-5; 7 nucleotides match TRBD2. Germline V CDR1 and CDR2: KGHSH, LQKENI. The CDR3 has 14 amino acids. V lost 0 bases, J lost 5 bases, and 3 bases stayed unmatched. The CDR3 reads CASSPPGGRETQYF. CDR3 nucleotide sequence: TGTGCCAGCTCACCACCGGGAGGGAGGGAGACCCAGTACTTC.

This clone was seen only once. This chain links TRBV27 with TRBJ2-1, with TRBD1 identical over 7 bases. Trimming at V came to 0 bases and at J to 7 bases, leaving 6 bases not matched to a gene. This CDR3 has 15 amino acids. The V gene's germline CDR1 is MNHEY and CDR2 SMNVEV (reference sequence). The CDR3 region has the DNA TGTGCCAGCAGTTTATCGACAGGGTTCGGGAATGAGCAGTTCTTC. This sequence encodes CASSLSTGFGNEQFF.

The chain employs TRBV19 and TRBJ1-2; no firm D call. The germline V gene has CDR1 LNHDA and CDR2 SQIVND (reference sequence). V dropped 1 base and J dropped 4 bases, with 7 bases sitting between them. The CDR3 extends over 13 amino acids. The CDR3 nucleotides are TGTGCCAGTAGTATAGCGGAGCCCTATGGCTACACCTTC. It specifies CASSIAEPYGYTF.

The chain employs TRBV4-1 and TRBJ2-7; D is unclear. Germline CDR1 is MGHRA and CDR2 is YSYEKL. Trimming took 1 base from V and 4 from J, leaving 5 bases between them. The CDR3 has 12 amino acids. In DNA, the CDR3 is TGCGCCAGCAGCCAAGTTCCATACGAGCAGTACTTC. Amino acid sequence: CASSQVPYEQYF.

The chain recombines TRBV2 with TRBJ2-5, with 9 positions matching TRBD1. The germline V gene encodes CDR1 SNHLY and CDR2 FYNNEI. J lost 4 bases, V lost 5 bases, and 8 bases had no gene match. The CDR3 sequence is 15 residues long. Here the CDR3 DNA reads TGTGCCAGCAGTACAAACATGGACAGGGGAGAGACCCAGTACTTC. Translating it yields CASSTNMDRGETQYF.

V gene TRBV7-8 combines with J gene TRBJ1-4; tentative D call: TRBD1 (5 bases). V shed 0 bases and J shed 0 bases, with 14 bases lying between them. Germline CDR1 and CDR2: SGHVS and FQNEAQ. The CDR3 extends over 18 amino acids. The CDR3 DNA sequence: TGTGCCAGCAGCTTAGCGCTTACAGGATTTGCAACTAATGAAAAACTGTTTTTT. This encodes CASSLALTGFATNEKLFF.

CDR3 region: CASSEDRGFLQYF. In DNA form, the CDR3 reads TGTGCCAGCAGTGAGGACAGGGGGTTCCTTCAGTACTTC. The chain has TRBV6-4 and TRBJ2-4; 10 bases agree with TRBD1. Germline V gene data show CDR1 as MRHNA and CDR2 as SNTAGT. The J segment lost 11 bases and the V segment lost 3 bases, leaving 4 bases of the junction unmatched. The CDR3 loop spans 13 amino acids.